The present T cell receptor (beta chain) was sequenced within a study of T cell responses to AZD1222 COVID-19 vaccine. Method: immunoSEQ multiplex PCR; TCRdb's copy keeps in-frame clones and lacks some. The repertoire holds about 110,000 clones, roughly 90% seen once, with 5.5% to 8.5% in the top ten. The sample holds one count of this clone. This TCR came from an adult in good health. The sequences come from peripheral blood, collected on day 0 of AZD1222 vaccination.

The CDR3 region has the DNA TGTGCCAGCTCACCAGGCAGGGGGTACGAGCAGTACTTC. Protein sequence: CASSPGRGYEQYF. The chain employs TRBV18 and TRBJ2-7, with 7 nucleotides matching TRBD1. CDR3 length: 13 residues. Losses at the gene ends were 2 bases for V and 4 bases for J; bases not matched to a gene: 2. CDR1 is KGHSH and CDR2 is LQKENI in the germline V gene.